This TCR beta chain was recovered during a study of resident and recirculating memory T cells in vitiligo. Looking at the study overall: Samples were epidermis from two lesional and two nonlesional sites, plus PBMCs. Study results and limitations: Vitiligo lesions lacked a unique dominant clone, and clonality varied. Non-conserved TCRs across sites and patients suggested distinct clones per lesion.

This clone was observed a few times. Its antigen remains unidentified. Sequencing was performed with immunoSEQ multiplex PCR; in TCRdb, only in-frame clones are kept and a portion is missing. The sample consists of more than 70,000 clones, about 91% of them appearing once. Germline V gives CDR1 SGHTA, CDR2 FQGTGA. The CDR3 has 10 residues. The V end lost 11 bases, the J end lost 5 bases, and 10 bases lay between the germline ends. The receptor comes from a male donor with vitiligo. Specimen: blood. The chain has TRBV7-3 and TRBJ2-7; no clear D gene. CDR3 in DNA: TGTGCCGGCCGGGTCCACGAGCAGTACTTC. It is translated as CAGRVHEQYF.